This TCR beta chain was sequenced during a study of shared clonotypes between healthy human individuals. Points on this clone: The antigen remains unidentified.

Broader study findings: Sampling covered blood only; tissue repertoires likely differ. Represented diversity, genetic and exposure-history alike, was limited by few donors. Read depth was anticipated to influence clonotype sharing among donors.

On ten immunoSEQ deep assay plates, unsorted PBMC DNA was sequenced. Assay: immunoSEQ multiplex PCR; the TCRdb copy retains only in-frame clones and omits some. In the table there are some 500,000 clones, over 60% of which are singletons. Germline lookup yields CDR1 SGHTA and CDR2 FQGTGA. This CDR3 has 15 residues. J gave up 3 bases and V 5 bases, and 3 bases lay outside the gene matches. The TCR sequence derives from a woman aged 40 to 49 in good health. Some clones in this sample may be carry-over from other donors' samples. The chain carries TRBV7-3 and TRBJ2-2; TRBD2 aligns across 10 bases. Specimen: PBMCs. CDR3 protein: CASSPGTSDTGELFF. The CDR3 nucleotides read TGTGCCAGCAGCCCCGGGACTAGCGACACCGGGGAGCTGTTTTTT.